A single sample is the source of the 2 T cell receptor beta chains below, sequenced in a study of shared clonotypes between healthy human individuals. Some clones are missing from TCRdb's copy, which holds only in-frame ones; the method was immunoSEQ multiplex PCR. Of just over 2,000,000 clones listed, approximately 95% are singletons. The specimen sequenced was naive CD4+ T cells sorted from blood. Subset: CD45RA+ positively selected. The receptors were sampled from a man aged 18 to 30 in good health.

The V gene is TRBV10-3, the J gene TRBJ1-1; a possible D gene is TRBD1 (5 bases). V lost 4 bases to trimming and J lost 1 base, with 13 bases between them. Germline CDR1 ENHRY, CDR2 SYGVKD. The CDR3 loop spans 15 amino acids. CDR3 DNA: TGTGCCATCAGTGGTTCTCTTGGGGCGAACACTGAAGCTTTCTTT. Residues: CAISGSLGANTEAFF.

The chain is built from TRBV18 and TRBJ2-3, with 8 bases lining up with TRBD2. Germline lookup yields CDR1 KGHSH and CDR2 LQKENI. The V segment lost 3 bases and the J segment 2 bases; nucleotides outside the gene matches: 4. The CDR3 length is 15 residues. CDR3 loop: CASSPSLAVTDTQYF. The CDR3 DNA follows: TGTGCCAGCTCACCGTCACTAGCGGTCACAGATACGCAGTATTTT.